These 21 T cell receptor beta chains came from one sample sequenced in a study of regulatory T cells in long-lasting Graves disease. Investigators prepared the TCR beta libraries by applying iRepertoire HTBI primers and Arm-PCR of CDR3 regions. TCRdb recomputed calls from the multiplex PCR reads with MiXCR, one row per CDR3 protein. The sample lists 350,000 to 500,000 distinct CDR3 sequences; 14% were seen once. The time point is: newly diagnosed GD, antithyroid drugs for less than 3 months. Preparation of the TCR library used RNA extracted from PBMCs. These records were also assigned to another study, of T cells in Graves' hyperthyroidism and ophthalmopathy.

The material was peripheral blood mononuclear cells (PBMCs), obtained at new diagnosis, from a patient treated with antithyroid drugs. The source is a woman aged 45-60 years with Graves disease.

This chain links TRBV5-4 with TRBJ2-1, with 7 bases lining up with TRBD2. The V gene's germline CDR1 is SGHNT and CDR2 YYREEE (reference sequence). The CDR3 is 14 residues long. J gave up 6 bases and V 3 bases, and 6 bases lay outside the gene matches. The CDR3: CASSSSGTLNEQFF. The CDR3 DNA follows: TGTGCCAGCAGCTCCAGCGGGACCCTCAATGAGCAGTTCTTC.

Ten or more counts support this clonotype. The chain combines TRBV7-9 with TRBJ2-3; D gene uncertain. The V gene lost 5 bases and the J gene lost 4 bases, with 7 bases spanning the gap. The CDR3 loop spans 12 amino acids. Germline V lookup: CDR1 SEHNR, CDR2 FQNEAQ (reference sequence). The CDR3 DNA sequence: TGTGCCAGCAGCATTCGACCAGATACGCAGTATTTT. Its protein is CASSIRPDTQYF.

The chain recombines TRBV7-9 with TRBJ2-7; TRBD1 might be the D (6 bases). The CDR3 totals 15 residues. The V and J ends lost 2 bases and 9 bases respectively, with 20 bases between them. Germline V CDR1 and CDR2: SEHNR, FQNEAQ (reference sequence). CDR3: CASSLQDSYRWPQYF. The DNA for the CDR3 is TGTGCCAGCAGCTTACAGGACAGCTACCGTTGGCCGCAGTACTTC.

About this clonotype itself: A far bigger clonotype differs at one base, so this is likely a read error. This chain links TRBV11-2 with TRBJ2-7, with TRBD2 matching over 7 bases. The J call may not be correct, given that the DNA end is closer to TRBJ2-1. This CDR3 spans 16 amino acids. The germline gives CDR1 SGHAT, CDR2 FQNNGV. CDR3 loop: CASSLLGGRSHNEQFF. CDR3 sequence (DNA): TGTGCCAGCAGCTTACTCGGCGGGAGATCCCACAATGAGCAGTTCTTC.

This clonotype was recorded at least ten times. The CDR3 here is CATSDIAQGSTDTQYF. CDR3 DNA sequence: TGTGCCACCAGTGATATCGCTCAGGGAAGCACAGATACGCAGTATTTT. V usage is TRBV24-1 and J usage is TRBJ2-3, with D possibly matching TRBD1 (5 bases). Germline loops: CDR1 KGHDR, CDR2 SFDVKD. The CDR3 runs 16 residues. Trimming stripped 3 bases from V and 0 bases from J, with 12 bases between.

Comment on this clonotype: The germline gene is not matched at one end of the junction; a read error may be the cause. This chain links TRBV4-1 with TRBJ1-1; D not certain. The CDR3 is made up of 14 amino acids. CDR1 and CDR2 (germline): MGHRA, YSYEKL. CDR3 DNA: TGCGCCAGCAGCCAAGAAACACTGGGAGGTGAGCTAGGCTTT. This sequence encodes CASSQETLGGELGF.

V and J are TRBV5-1 and TRBJ2-7; 9 nucleotides line up with TRBD2. Losses at the gene ends were 4 bases for V and 9 bases for J; bases not matched to a gene: 11. CDR3 length: 14 amino acids. Looked up from germline, CDR1 is SGHRS and CDR2 is YFSETQ. The CDR3 here is CASSVGGLAGLQYF. In DNA form, the CDR3 reads TGCGCCAGCAGCGTAGGCGGGCTAGCGGGATTGCAGTACTTC.

This clonotype was found a few times. V gene TRBV3-1 combines with J gene TRBJ1-6; TRBD1 agrees at 8 bases. With V trimmed by 0 bases and J by 10 bases, 8 bases remained unmatched. From germline, CDR1 is LGHDT and CDR2 YNNKEL (reference sequence). The CDR3 covers 16 residues. CDR3 residues: CASSQDRTGPSSPLHF. The CDR3 bases are TGTGCCAGCAGCCAAGATCGGACAGGGCCTAGCTCACCCCTCCACTTT.

This sequence joins TRBV18 and TRBJ2-5; 9 bases map to TRBD1. V dropped 0 bases and J dropped 2; count of bases not matched to a gene: 4. CDR1 is KGHSH, CDR2 LQKENI, per germline. The CDR3 runs 16 residues. CDR3 residues: CASSPPETGGQETQYF. The DNA of the CDR3 is TGTGCCAGCTCACCACCGGAGACAGGGGGGCAAGAGACCCAGTACTTC.

This chain joins TRBV20-1 and TRBJ2-7, with 11 positions matching TRBD2. The CDR3 consists of 17 residues. The V and J ends lost 0 bases and 2 bases, in that order; junction bases with no gene match: 9. Germline CDR1 DFQATT, CDR2 SNEGSKA (reference sequence). CDR3 protein: CSARDWLAGGRTYEQYF. The CDR3 DNA sequence: TGCAGTGCTAGAGATTGGTTAGCGGGAGGGCGAACCTACGAGCAGTACTTC.

Ten or more counts support this clonotype. V usage is TRBV13 and J usage is TRBJ2-3; 8 bases are a match to TRBD1. Trimming took 2 bases from V and 4 from J; bases not matched to a gene: 11. The CDR3 is 17 amino acids. Germline V gene lookup returns CDR1 PRHDT and CDR2 FYEKMQ (reference sequence). The CDR3 nucleotides are TGTGCCAGCAGCTTAACGGTTGCAGGGGGCACGGCAGATACGCAGTATTTT. It specifies CASSLTVAGGTADTQYF.

This clonotype was seen many times. The chain couples TRBV28 to TRBJ2-7; 9 nucleotides align to TRBD1. Per the germline V gene, CDR1 is MDHEN and CDR2 is SYDVKM. The CDR3 is 14 amino acids. J was trimmed by 7 bases and V by 7 bases; bases with no gene match: 11. CDR3 sequence: CASTPGQGWGEQYF. DNA of the CDR3: TGTGCCAGCACTCCGGGACAGGGCTGGGGGGAGCAGTACTTC.

In its sample, this clonotype was seen many times. The chain joins TRBV28 to TRBJ1-5; 9 bases are shared with TRBD1. The J segment lost 3 bases and the V segment lost 6 bases, leaving 6 bases of the junction unmatched. This CDR3 region has 15 residues. Germline V gives CDR1 MDHEN, CDR2 SYDVKM. The CDR3 loop is CASSPGTGYNQPQHF. The CDR3 DNA reads as TGTGCCAGCAGCCCCGGGACAGGGTACAATCAGCCCCAGCATTTT.

This clonotype appeared many times. The CDR3 loop is CAWSKVVNYGYTF. In nucleotides, the CDR3 is TGTGCCTGGAGTAAGGTGGTTAACTATGGCTACACCTTC. This chain joins TRBV30 and TRBJ1-2, with D unclear. Germline V gene lookup returns CDR1 GTSNPN and CDR2 SVGIG (reference sequence). The CDR3 covers 13 residues. The V gene lost 2 bases and the J gene lost 1 base, with 8 bases spanning the gap.

Concerning this clonotype itself: A far larger clone is one base from this, pointing to a likely read error. The rearrangement links TRBV24-1 to TRBJ2-1; TRBD2 agrees at 13 bases. In germline, CDR1 is KGHDR, CDR2 SFDVKD. The CDR3 has 16 residues. The chain's CDR3 is CASSPRTSGSGNGQFF. The CDR3 nucleotides are TGTGCCAGCAGTCCCCGGACTAGCGGGAGTGGTAATGGGCAGTTCTTC.

The chain couples TRBV20-1 to TRBJ2-7; TRBD2 matches at 8 bases. CDR3 length: 14 residues. The germline V gene encodes CDR1 DFQATT and CDR2 SNEGSKA (reference sequence). The V segment lost 2 bases and the J segment 4 bases; nucleotides outside the gene matches: 7. The CDR3 nucleotides are TGCAGTGCTAGACGGAGCGGGAGTCGGTACGAGCAGTACTTC. Protein: CSARRSGSRYEQYF.

This clonotype was seen repeatedly, ten times or more. The rearrangement links TRBV5-8 to TRBJ2-7, with 8 bases that match TRBD1. CDR1 and CDR2 (germline): SGHTS, YDEGEE. V was clipped by 3 bases and J by 5 bases; unmatched bases: 10. The CDR3 runs 15 residues. The CDR3 spells CASSSPRTGYHEQYF. CDR3 in DNA: TGTGCCAGCAGCTCGCCCAGGACAGGGTACCACGAGCAGTACTTC.

This clonotype has only a few counts. The germline gene is not matched at one end of the junction; a read error may be the cause. The rearrangement joins TRBV7-3 to TRBJ2-7; 7 bases are shared with TRBD2. Germline CDR1 and CDR2: SGHTA and FQGTGA. The CDR3 sequence is 15 residues long. CDR3 sequence (DNA): TGTGCCAGCAGCCCCCCCGGGACTAACTCCAACGAGCAGTACTTC. It translates to CASSPPGTNSNEQYF.

At least ten counts were recorded for this clonotype. The chain recombines TRBV28 with TRBJ1-5, with TRBD1 matching 8 bases. Germline V gene data show CDR1 as MDHEN and CDR2 as SYDVKM. V shed 8 bases and J 5 bases; nucleotides not matched to a gene: 8. The CDR3 is made up of 14 amino acids. This CDR3 reads CASRGTGAYQPQHF. For the CDR3, the DNA is TGTGCCAGCCGAGGGACAGGAGCTTATCAGCCCCAGCATTTT.

There are a few counts of this clonotype. The genes are TRBV27 and TRBJ2-3; 7 positions match TRBD1. Looked up from germline, CDR1 is MNHEY and CDR2 is SMNVEV (reference sequence). The CDR3 is made up of 17 amino acids. V shed 2 bases, J shed 0 bases, and the junction held 8 bases outside the gene matches. The CDR3 DNA follows: TGTGCCAGCAGTTTAGAGGCCTTAGGGGGCAGCACAGATACGCAGTATTTT. This gives the protein CASSLEALGGSTDTQYF.

This clonotype was recorded many times. V and J are TRBV7-6 and TRBJ2-1; the match to TRBD1 covers 12 bases. The CDR3 is made up of 14 amino acids. V was clipped by 4 bases and J by 7 bases; unmatched bases: 2. Germline CDR1 is SGHVS and CDR2 is FNYEAQ. CDR3 DNA: TGTGCCAGCAGCTCGGGACAGGGGGCGAATGAGCAGTTCTTC. Translated, it gives CASSSGQGANEQFF.